A selection of T cell receptor beta chains follows, all from one sample in a study of cytomegalovirus exposure and HLA in healthy donors. The protocol was immunoSEQ multiplex PCR, while the TCRdb copy is restricted to in-frame clones and leaves out a portion. Here the sample spans 100,000 to 150,000 clones, around four fifths being singletons. What was sequenced was PBMCs. These receptors originate from a man between 18 and 29 years old in good health and CMV-seropositive. CDR3s include the opening cysteine and the closing phenylalanine or tryptophan. The D gene is left open where the match is weak. Size tells how often a clone was seen (once, few, many) or the class of an expanded clone, and some rows leave it out.

V gene	clone size	J gene	D gene	CDR3 DNA	CDR3 protein
TRBV28	NA	TRBJ1-2	TRBD1	TGTGCCAGCGGGACAGGCTATGGCTACACCTTC	CASGTGYGYTF
TRBV27	NA	TRBJ1-2	TRBD1	TGTGCCAGCAGTGCGACAGGGGGGTATGGCTACACCTTC	CASSATGGYGYTF
TRBV27	NA	TRBJ2-5	TRBD2	TGTGCCAGCAGTTTCTCCCCGGGACTAGCGGGAACCGGGGCCCAGTACTTC	CASSFSPGLAGTGAQYF
TRBV20-1	once	TRBJ2-7	NA	TGCAGTGCTCGGGATAACTACGAGCAGTACTTC	CSARDNYEQYF
TRBV6-6	NA	TRBJ1-5	NA	TGTGCCACCCGGCGAGGGTTTGATCAGCCCCAGCATTTT	CATRRGFDQPQHF
TRBV9	NA	TRBJ1-1	NA	TGTGCCAGCAGCTCACAGAGTGGGGGGGTCACTGAAGCTTTCTTT	CASSSQSGGVTEAFF
TRBV4-1	NA	TRBJ1-1	NA	TGCGCCAGCAGCCAAGGAGGCCTACCGGTAGACACTGAAGCTTTCTTT	CASSQGGLPVDTEAFF
TRBV5-1	NA	TRBJ1-1	NA	TGCGCCAGCAGCTCCGCAGGGGCGACTGAAGCTTTCTTT	CASSSAGATEAFF
TRBV7-9	NA	TRBJ1-2	TRBD1	TGTGCCAGCCATCGACAGGGACTTCCGTATGGCTACACCTTC	CASHRQGLPYGYTF
TRBV27	NA	TRBJ2-2	TRBD1	TGTGCCAGCACTTTGACAGGGGGGTTCGCAAACACCGGGGAGCTGTTTTTT	CASTLTGGFANTGELFF
TRBV7-9	NA	TRBJ2-7	TRBD1	TGTGCCAGCAGCCCGTCGGGACAGTTGTGGGACGAGCAGTACTTC	CASSPSGQLWDEQYF
TRBV7-9	NA	TRBJ2-4	NA	TGTGCCGCAGGGGAGGGAAACATTCAGTACTTC	CAAGEGNIQYF
TRBV9	NA	TRBJ2-6	TRBD1	TGTGCCAGCAGCGTAGCCGTAGACAGGGGTCACTCTGGGGCCAACGTCCTGACTTTC	CASSVAVDRGHSGANVLTF
TRBV6-5	NA	TRBJ2-1	TRBD2	TGTGCCAGCAGTCAGAAGCGGGGGGCCGATGAGCAGTTCTTC	CASSQKRGADEQFF
TRBV5-4	NA	TRBJ2-1	TRBD2	TGTGCCAGCAGCTTGGGCGGAGCGGGGGCCTACAATGAGCAGTTCTTC	CASSLGGAGAYNEQFF
TRBV11-3	NA	TRBJ1-2	TRBD1	TGTGCCAGCAGCCAGGGACAGTATGGCTACACCTTC	CASSQGQYGYTF
TRBV19	once	TRBJ2-5	TRBD1	TGTGCCAGTAGTATCATCACAGGGGGCGGAGAGACCCAGTACTTC	CASSIITGGGETQYF
TRBV7-9	NA	TRBJ1-6	NA	TGTGCCAGCAGCTTTGGCCAGGGTTTTTCACCCCTCCACTTT	CASSFGQGFSPLHF
TRBV9	NA	TRBJ2-2	TRBD2	TGTGCCAGCAGCGTCGGGGGAGGGACCGGGGAGCTGTTTTTT	CASSVGGGTGELFF
TRBV30	NA	TRBJ1-1	NA	TGTGCCTGGAGTGTACAGGGATACACTGAAGCTTTCTTT	CAWSVQGYTEAFF
TRBV21-1	NA	TRBJ1-2	NA	TGTGCCAGCAGCAAAGATCCGCAGGGCTCCTATGGCTACACCTTC	CASSKDPQGSYGYTF
TRBV7-9	NA	TRBJ1-4	NA	TGTGCCAGCAGCTTAGTAGAGACACCTAATGAAAAACTGTTTTTT	CASSLVETPNEKLFF